Presented here are 10 T cell receptor beta chains from one specimen sequenced in a study of T cell repertoires in cytomegalovirus infection. No antigens are known for them. TCRdb analysed the reads with MiXCR anew, one entry per CDR3 protein. The sample lists fewer than 650,000 distinct CDR3 sequences; under 45% were seen once. The sequenced sample was cultured PBMCs, obtained from culture after CMV antigen stimulation. These receptors were taken from a human donor in good health (CMV status not recorded). Some clones in this sample may be carry-over from other donors' samples.

The chain links TRBV29-1 to TRBJ1-1; D is uncertain. V was cut by 7 bases and J by 0 bases, with 9 bases left in between. The length of the CDR3 is 12 residues. Germline CDR1 reads SQVTM; CDR2 reads ANQGSEA. CDR3 residues: CSALDLNTEAFF. The CDR3, as DNA: TGCAGCGCACTTGACTTGAACACTGAAGCTTTCTTT.

The chain is built from TRBV5-1 and TRBJ2-5, with 9 bases lining up with TRBD1. CDR1 and CDR2 from the germline V gene are SGHRS and YFSETQ. The CDR3 runs 14 residues. The V gene end was trimmed by 1 base and the J gene end by 5 bases; junction bases not matched to a gene: 3. The CDR3, as DNA: TGCGCCAGCAGCTTGTACAGGGGGCAGGAGACCCAGTACTTC. Its protein is CASSLYRGQETQYF.

This clonotype was detected only a few times. The V call is TRBV5-4, the J call TRBJ2-1; D is possibly TRBD2 (6 bases). CDR1 and CDR2 (germline): SGHNT, YYREEE (reference sequence). V was cut by 3 bases and J by 0 bases, with 10 bases left in between. CDR3 length: 15 residues. CDR3 loop: CASSYGGTSYNEQFF. The CDR3 DNA reads as TGTGCCAGCAGCTACGGGGGTACCTCCTACAATGAGCAGTTCTTC.

This chain joins TRBV20-1 and TRBJ2-7, with D perhaps assigned TRBD1 or TRBD2 (5 bases each). This CDR3 is 14 amino acids long. CDR1 and CDR2 (germline): DFQATT, SNEGSKA (reference sequence). V lost 6 bases, J lost 4 bases, and 19 bases lay in between. The CDR3, as DNA: TGCAGTGCCGGGGACCGGAGGTCGCCTTACGAGCAGTACTTC. Protein: CSAGDRRSPYEQYF.

The V call is TRBV11-2, the J call TRBJ2-7, with 9 bases matching TRBD1. There are 15 residues in the CDR3. From germline, CDR1 is SGHAT and CDR2 FQNNGV. Losses at the gene ends were 2 bases for V and 6 bases for J; bases not matched to a gene: 8. The CDR3 sequence: CASSLMGTGNFEQYF. The CDR3 DNA is TGTGCCAGCAGCTTAATGGGGACAGGGAACTTCGAGCAGTACTTC.

This clonotype was observed at least ten times. The chain has TRBV7-2 and TRBJ2-5, with D uncertain. The CDR3 loop spans 13 amino acids. CDR1 and CDR2 from the germline V gene are SGHTA and FQGNSA. V gave up 4 bases and J gave up 2 bases, with 8 bases separating them. The CDR3 region is CASSSDRQETQYF. In DNA form, the CDR3 reads TGTGCCAGCAGCTCGGACCGACAAGAGACCCAGTACTTC.

In regard to this clonotype: An end of the junction does not agree with germline; a read error may underlie this. The rearrangement joins TRBV4-1 to TRBJ1-1; TRBD1 might be the D (6 bases). Germline-derived CDR1 and CDR2 are MGHRA and YSYEKL. There are 15 residues in the CDR3. In DNA, the CDR3 is TGTGCCAGCAGCCCCCTGGGAGGGAGGGGGACTGAAGCTTTCTTT. This codes for CASSPLGGRGTEAFF.

This chain's CDR3 is CALNRRGGYTDTQYF. The CDR3 DNA follows: TGTGCCCTCAACCGCCGGGGGGGATACACAGATACGCAGTATTTT. The V call is TRBV5-4, the J call TRBJ2-3; 8 nucleotides line up with TRBD2. The V gene's germline CDR1 is SGHNT and CDR2 YYREEE (reference sequence). The CDR3 covers 15 residues. With 10 bases clipped from V and 2 bases from J, the junction kept 12 bases outside the gene matches. Together with reference TRBV5-4 and TRBJ2-3, the CDR3 gives the full variable domain: ETGVTQSPTHLIKTRGQQVTLRCSSQSGHNTVSWYQQALGQGPQFIFQYYREEENGRGNFPPRFSGLQFPNYSSELNVNALELDDSALYLCALNRRGGYTDTQYFGPGTRLTVL.

The sample holds a few counts of this clonotype. The J gene is TRBJ1-2, the V gene TRBV12-3 or TRBV12-4; D is unresolved. Trimming took 4 bases from V and 4 from J, leaving 7 bases between them. CDR3 length: 12 residues. This chain's CDR3 is CASSSRFYGYTF. DNA for the CDR3: TGTGCCAGCAGTTCTCGATTCTATGGCTACACCTTC.

The chain couples TRBV6-1 to TRBJ1-4; perhaps TRBD1 as D (5 bases). The length of the CDR3 is 15 residues. Germline loops: CDR1 MNHNS, CDR2 SASEGT. V was cut by 1 base and J by 6 bases, with 12 bases left in between. In DNA, the CDR3 is TGTGCCAGCAGTGAAGTAGGGGAAATGGATGAAAAACTGTTTTTT. It specifies CASSEVGEMDEKLFF.